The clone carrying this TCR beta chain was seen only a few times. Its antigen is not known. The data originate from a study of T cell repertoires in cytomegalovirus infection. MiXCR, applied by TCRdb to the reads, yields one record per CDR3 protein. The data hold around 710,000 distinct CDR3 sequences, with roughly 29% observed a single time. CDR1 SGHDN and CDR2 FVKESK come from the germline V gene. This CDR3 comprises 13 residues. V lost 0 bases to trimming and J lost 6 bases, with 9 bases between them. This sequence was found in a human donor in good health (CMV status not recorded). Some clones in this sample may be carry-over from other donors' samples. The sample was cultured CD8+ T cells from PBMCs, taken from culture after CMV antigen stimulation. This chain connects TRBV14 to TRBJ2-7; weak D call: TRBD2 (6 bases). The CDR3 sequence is CASSQDLGGEQYV. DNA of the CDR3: TGTGCCAGCAGCCAAGATTTGGGGGGCGAGCAGTACGTC.